This T cell receptor (beta chain) was documented in a study of T cell clonality in common variable immunodeficiency. The CDR3 consists of 14 residues. Germline V gives CDR1 LNHDA, CDR2 SQIVND (reference sequence). Produced via immunoSEQ multiplex PCR; TCRdb's table is partial and in-frame only. In total the sample includes some 40,000 clones, none of them seen once. This clone was observed a few times. Read data end 3 residues before the CDR3 end; the end is taken from the germline J gene. The chain combines TRBV19 with TRBJ1-4; 10 bases are shared with TRBD1. The sequencing input was peripheral blood mononuclear cells. The source is a person aged 18 to 70 in good health. The CDR3 is CATMDRGSNSPLFF. The DNA read from the CDR3 is TGTGCCACCATGGACAGGGGGAGTAATTCACCA.